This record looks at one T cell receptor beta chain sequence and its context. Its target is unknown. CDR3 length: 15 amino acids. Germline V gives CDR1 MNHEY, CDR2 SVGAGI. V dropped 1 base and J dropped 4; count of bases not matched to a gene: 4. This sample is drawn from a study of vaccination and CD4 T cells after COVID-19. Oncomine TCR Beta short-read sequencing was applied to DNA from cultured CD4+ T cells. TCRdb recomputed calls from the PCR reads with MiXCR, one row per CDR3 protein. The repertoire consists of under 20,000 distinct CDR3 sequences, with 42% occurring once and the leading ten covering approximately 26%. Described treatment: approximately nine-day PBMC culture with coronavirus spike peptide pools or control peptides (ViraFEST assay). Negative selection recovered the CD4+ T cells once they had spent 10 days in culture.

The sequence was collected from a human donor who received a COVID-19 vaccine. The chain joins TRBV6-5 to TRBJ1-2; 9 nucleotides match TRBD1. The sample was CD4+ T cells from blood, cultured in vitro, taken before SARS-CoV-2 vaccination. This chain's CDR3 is CASSYWDRDSYGYTF. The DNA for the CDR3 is TGTGCCAGCAGTTACTGGGACAGGGATTCCTATGGCTACACCTTC.